This T cell receptor (beta chain) was captured by sequencing in a study of cytomegalovirus exposure and HLA in healthy donors. Notes on this clone: Its matching antigen is unknown.

Regarding the study as a whole: Cytomegalovirus status was reportedly diagnosed by the classifier with high specificity and sensitivity. 87-base-pair reads could not separate some V segments, including TRBV6-2 and TRBV6-3. Associated with cytomegalovirus, according to the listing, were 150 to 200 TCR beta chains.

Use of 60 Vbeta and 13 Jbeta primers characterized the PCR. Generated by immunoSEQ multiplex PCR, the TCRdb table keeps only in-frame clones and is missing some. Among some 86,000 clones listed, roughly 80% were seen once. Unmatched junction bases numbered 11, after V lost 7 bases and J lost 6 bases. CDR1 is LNHDA, CDR2 SQIVND, per germline (reference sequence). This CDR3 spans 15 amino acids. Sequencing was performed on PBMCs. This clonotype was sampled from a woman aged 40 to 55 in good health and CMV-seropositive. The chain is built from TRBV19 and TRBJ1-5; TRBD1 aligns across 8 bases. The CDR3 reads CASKPEGQVSQPQHF. In DNA, the CDR3 is TGTGCCAGTAAACCCGAGGGACAGGTTAGTCAGCCCCAGCATTTT.